The TCR beta chain under discussion was sequenced for a study of blood T cells in healthy people across ages. Study results and caveats: PBMC samples, being unsorted, prevented any conclusive comparison of naive and antigen-experienced cells.

With 4 bases removed from V and 10 bases from J, the gap between germline ends came to 20 bases. Germline values: CDR1 SGHDN, CDR2 FVKESK. The CDR3 length is 15 residues. In the case of this clonotype: Its specificity is unknown.

The use of a sample-barcoded 5' primer and a J-beta primer mix characterized a second PCR of about 7 to 12 cycles. Each TCR beta cDNA got a 12-nucleotide random molecular identifier. TCRdb fed the 5' RACE reads into MiXCR, producing one record per CDR3 protein. Counted here are 700,000 to 900,000 distinct CDR3 sequences, roughly 50% occurring once; the ten biggest clones make up around 40%. Isolated per sample were at least 6 million PBMCs. The sample taken for sequencing was blood. The chain uses TRBV14 and TRBJ2-1, with D perhaps TRBD2 (5 bases). This TCR came from an elderly man in good health. The CDR3 region has the DNA TGTGCCAGCAGCCTTAGCTCCGCGGGTATGGTCGAGCAGTTCTTC. Its protein is CASSLSSAGMVEQFF.